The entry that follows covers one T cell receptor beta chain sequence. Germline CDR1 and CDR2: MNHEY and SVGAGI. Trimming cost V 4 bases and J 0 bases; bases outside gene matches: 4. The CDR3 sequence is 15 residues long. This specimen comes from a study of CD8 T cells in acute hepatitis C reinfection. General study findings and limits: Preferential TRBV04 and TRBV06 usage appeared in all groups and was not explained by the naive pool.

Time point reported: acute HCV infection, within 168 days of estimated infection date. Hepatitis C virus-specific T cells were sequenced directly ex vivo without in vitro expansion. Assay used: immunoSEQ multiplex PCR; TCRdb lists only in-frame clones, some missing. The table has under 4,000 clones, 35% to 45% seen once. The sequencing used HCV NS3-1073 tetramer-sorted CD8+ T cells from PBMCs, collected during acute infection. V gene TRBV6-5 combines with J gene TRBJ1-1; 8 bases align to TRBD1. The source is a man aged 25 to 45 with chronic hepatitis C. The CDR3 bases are TGTGCCAGCAGTTCTCCGACAGGGGTGAACACTGAAGCTTTCTTT. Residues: CASSSPTGVNTEAFF.